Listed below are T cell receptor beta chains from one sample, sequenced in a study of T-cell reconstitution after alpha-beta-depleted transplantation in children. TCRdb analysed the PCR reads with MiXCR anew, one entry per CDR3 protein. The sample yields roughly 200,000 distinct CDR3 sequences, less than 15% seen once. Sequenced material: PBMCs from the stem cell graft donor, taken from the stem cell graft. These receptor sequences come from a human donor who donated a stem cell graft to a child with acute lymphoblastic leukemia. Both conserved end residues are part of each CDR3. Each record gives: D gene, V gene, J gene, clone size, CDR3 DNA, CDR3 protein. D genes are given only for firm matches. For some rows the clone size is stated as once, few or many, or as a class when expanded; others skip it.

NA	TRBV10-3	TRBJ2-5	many	TGTGCCAGCAGGCCAGACAACAGTGGGGCGTTTTTC	CASRPDNSGAFF
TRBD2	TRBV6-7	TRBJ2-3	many	TGTGCCAGCAGTTACTCCCCCGGGGGCGGGAGGGCCCAAGATACGCAGTATTTT	CASSYSPGGGRAQDTQYF
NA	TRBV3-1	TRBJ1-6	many	TGTGCCAGCAGCCCGTCGTTCTATAATTCACCCCTCCACTTT	CASSPSFYNSPLHF
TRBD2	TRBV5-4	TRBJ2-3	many	TGTGCCAGCAGCTTGCGGCTAGCGGGAGCAGATACGCAGTATTTT	CASSLRLAGADTQYF
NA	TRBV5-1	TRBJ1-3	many	TGCGCCAGCAGCTTGGAGTTAAAGGGGGAGGCATCTGGAAACACCATATATTTT	CASSLELKGEASGNTIYF
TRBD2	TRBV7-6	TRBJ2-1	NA	TGTGCAATCCGGGGACTAGCGGGAGGGCCGGGGAGGTTCTTC	CAIRGLAGGPGRFF
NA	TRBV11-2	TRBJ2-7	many	TGTGCCAGCAGCTTAGAAGTCCACGAGCAGTACTTC	CASSLEVHEQYF
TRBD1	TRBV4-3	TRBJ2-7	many	TGCGCCAGCAGCCAGCCGACAGGGTCATCCTACGAGCAGTACTTC	CASSQPTGSSYEQYF
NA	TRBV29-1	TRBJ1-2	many	TGCAGCGTCGGGCCGGATGATGATGGCTACACCTTC	CSVGPDDDGYTF
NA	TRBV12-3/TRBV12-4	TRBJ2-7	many	TGTGCCAGCAGTTGGGGGCCGATTTACGAGCAGTACTTC	CASSWGPIYEQYF
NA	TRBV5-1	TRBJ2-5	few	TGCGCCAGCAGCCGCCAGGGCGGGACGGCGGAGACCCAGTACTTC	CASSRQGGTAETQYF
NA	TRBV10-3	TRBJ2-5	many	TGTGCCATCAGTGAGAGAGGCAGTTCAGAGACCCAGTACTTC	CAISERGSSETQYF
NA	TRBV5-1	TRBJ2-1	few	TGCGCCAGCAGCTTGCATCACGGGTTCAAGTACAATGAGCAGTTCTTC	CASSLHHGFKYNEQFF
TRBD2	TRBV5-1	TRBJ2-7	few	TGCGCCAGCAGCAGGGGACTAGCGGGAGAGGGCTCCGAGCAGTACTTC	CASSRGLAGEGSEQYF
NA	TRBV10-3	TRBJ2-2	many	TGTGCCATCCAGGACTCTAGTCAGAACACCGGGGAGCTGTTTTTT	CAIQDSSQNTGELFF
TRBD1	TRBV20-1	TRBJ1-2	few	TGCAGTGCTAGAGCAGGGGGCCGGTGCACCTTC	CSARAGGRCTF
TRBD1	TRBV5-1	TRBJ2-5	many	TGCGCCAGCAGCTTGTCCAGGGGGATAGAAGAGACCCAGTACTTC	CASSLSRGIEETQYF
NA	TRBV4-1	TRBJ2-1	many	TGCGCCAGCAGCCAAGGGGGCTGGGCAGATTCTTGGGAGCAGTTCTTC	CASSQGGWADSWEQFF
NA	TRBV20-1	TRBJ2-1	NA	TGCAGTGCTGTGAGCGCGAGCTCCTACAATGAGCAGTTCTTC	CSAVSASSYNEQFF
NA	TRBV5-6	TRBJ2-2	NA	TGTGCCAGCAGCCCCCGGCTCCCCAGCACCGGGGAGCTGTTTTTT	CASSPRLPSTGELFF
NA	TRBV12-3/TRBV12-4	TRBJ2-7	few	TGTGCCAGCAGTCGGGCGGGCAGAATTTCCTACGAGCAGTACTTC	CASSRAGRISYEQYF
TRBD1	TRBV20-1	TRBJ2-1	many	TGCAGTGCTACCGGATTTAAGACAGGGGGCGATATGGATGAGCAGTTCTTC	CSATGFKTGGDMDEQFF
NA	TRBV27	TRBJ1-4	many	TGTGCCACCTCGGACAGAGGGTTTGGTAATGAAAAACTGTTTTTT	CATSDRGFGNEKLFF
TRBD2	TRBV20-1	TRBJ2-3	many	TGCAGTGCTAGGACTAGCGGCAGAATGAATACGCAGTATTTT	CSARTSGRMNTQYF
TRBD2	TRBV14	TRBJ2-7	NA	TGTGCCAGCAGCCAAGGGAAATGGCGGGAGGGCCGTATCGAGCAGTACTTC	CASSQGKWREGRIEQYF
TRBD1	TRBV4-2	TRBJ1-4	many	TGTGCCAGCAGCCAAATGGGACAGAATAATGAAAAACTGTTTTTT	CASSQMGQNNEKLFF
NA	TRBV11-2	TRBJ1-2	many	TGTGCCAGCAGCTTAGTTCCGGATGGCTACACCTTC	CASSLVPDGYTF
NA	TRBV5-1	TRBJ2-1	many	TGCGCCAGCAGCTTGGAAGATTACAATGAGCAGTTCTTC	CASSLEDYNEQFF
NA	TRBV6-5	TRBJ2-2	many	TGTGCCAGCAGTTCCTACCGGGGCGGGGAGCTGTTTTTT	CASSSYRGGELFF
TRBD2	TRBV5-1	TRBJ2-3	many	TGCGCCAGCAGCTTGCCCGGTGGCGGGAGAGCCGCAGATACGCAGTATTTT	CASSLPGGGRAADTQYF
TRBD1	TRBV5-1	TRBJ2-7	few	TGCGCCAGCAGCAAGGACAGGGTTCGGGACGAGCAGTACTTC	CASSKDRVRDEQYF
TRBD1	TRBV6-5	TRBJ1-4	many	TGTGCCAGCAGTTACGCCATAGACAGGGGAGGAAGTGAAAAACTGTTTTTT	CASSYAIDRGGSEKLFF
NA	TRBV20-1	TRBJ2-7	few	TGCAGCGCACCGTCGGAGGGATCCTACGAGCAGTACTTC	CSAPSEGSYEQYF
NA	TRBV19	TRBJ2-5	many	TGTGCCAGTAGTCTCGACAGTTCCCAAGAGACCCAGTACTTC	CASSLDSSQETQYF
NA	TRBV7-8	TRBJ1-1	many	TGTGCCAGCAGCCAATCCGAAGCCTTTGCTTGGCAGGACACTGAAGCTTTCTTT	CASSQSEAFAWQDTEAFF
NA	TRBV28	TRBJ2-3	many	TGTGCCAGCAGCAACCCGGAGGATACGCAGTATTTT	CASSNPEDTQYF
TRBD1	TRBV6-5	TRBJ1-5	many	TGTGCCAGCATTATTGGCAGGGGGGCGCGTAATCAGCCCCAGCATTTT	CASIIGRGARNQPQHF
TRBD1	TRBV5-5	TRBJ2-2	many	TGTGCCAGCAGTCGTAATTTTCGGGGACAGGGTACCACCGGGGAGCTGTTTTTT	CASSRNFRGQGTTGELFF
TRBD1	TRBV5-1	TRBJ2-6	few	TGCGCCAGCAGCCCTCGGGGACAGACCAACGGCCTGACTTTC	CASSPRGQTNGLTF
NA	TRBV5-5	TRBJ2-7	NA	TGTGCCAGCAGCTTGGGGGGTTACTACGAGCAGTACTTC	CASSLGGYYEQYF
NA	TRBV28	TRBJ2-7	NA	TGTGCCAGCAGTTTGATTGGGGGGAGGCACGAGCAGTACTTC	CASSLIGGRHEQYF
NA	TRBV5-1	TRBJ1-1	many	TGCGCCAGCAGCTTGGGAGGAGCCGAACCCACTGAAGCTTTCTTT	CASSLGGAEPTEAFF
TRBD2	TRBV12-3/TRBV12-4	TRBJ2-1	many	TGTGCCAGCGGCCCCGGGACTAGCGGAAACAATGAGCAGTTCTTC	CASGPGTSGNNEQFF
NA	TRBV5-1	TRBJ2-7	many	TGCGCCAGCAGCTTGGGCGGGGCAGGTTCCTACGAGCAGTACTTC	CASSLGGAGSYEQYF
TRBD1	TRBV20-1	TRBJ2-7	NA	TGCAGTGCTAGAGATCCAGGGGGCGACGCCTACGAGCAGTACTTC	CSARDPGGDAYEQYF
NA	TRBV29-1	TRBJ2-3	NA	TGCAGCGTTGAAATTGGTTACACAGATACGCAGTATTTT	CSVEIGYTDTQYF
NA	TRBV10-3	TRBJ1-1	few	TGTGCCATCAGTGGAACAAAGACAGGAGTCAACACTGAAGCTTTCTTT	CAISGTKTGVNTEAFF
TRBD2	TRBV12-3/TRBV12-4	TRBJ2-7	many	TGTGCCAGCAGTCGGAGGGCTAGCGGGAGGGCGGGGGAGCAGTACTTC	CASSRRASGRAGEQYF
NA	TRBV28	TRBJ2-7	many	TGTGCCAGCAGTAAACAAAACGAGCAGTACTTC	CASSKQNEQYF
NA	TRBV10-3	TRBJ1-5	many	TGTGCCATCAGTGCGAGGGGGGGGAGCAATCAGCCCCAGCATTTT	CAISARGGSNQPQHF
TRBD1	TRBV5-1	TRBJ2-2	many	TGCGCCAGCAGCGCCGGACAGGGATCGAACACCGGGGAGCTGTTTTTT	CASSAGQGSNTGELFF
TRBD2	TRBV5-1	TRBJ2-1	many	TGCGCCAGCAGCGGCGGGACTAGCAGATACAATGAGCAGTTCTTC	CASSGGTSRYNEQFF
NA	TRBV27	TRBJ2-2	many	TGTGCCAGCAATCGAGTAAATACCGGGGAGCTGTTTTTT	CASNRVNTGELFF
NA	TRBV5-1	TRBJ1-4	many	TGCGCCAGCAGCACGAACAGCAATGAAAAACTGTTTTTT	CASSTNSNEKLFF